Presented here are 19 T cell receptor beta chains from one specimen sequenced in a study of early T cells in non-severe SARS-CoV-2 infection. Each CDR3 protein is one row after TCRdb ran MiXCR on the 5' RACE reads. This table has some 87,000 distinct CDR3 sequences, roughly 15% appearing once. Sequencing was done on a sample of whole blood. The receptors shown here come from an adult who was a healthcare worker with PCR-confirmed SARS-CoV-2 infection or an uninfected control (not recorded which).

The chain couples TRBV6-2 or TRBV6-3 to TRBJ2-7, with TRBD2 as a possible D gene (6 bases). Germline values: CDR1 MNHEY, CDR2 SVGEGT. The CDR3 covers 15 residues. The V end was cut by 4 bases, the J end by 3 bases, with 16 bases between. The CDR3 loop reads CASSSPRLDDYEQYF. The CDR3 region has the DNA TGTGCCAGCAGTTCCCCCAGACTAGACGACTACGAGCAGTACTTC.

This clonotype was detected many times. The chain is built from TRBV7-3 and TRBJ2-2; TRBD2 matches 7 bases. Germline assignment: CDR1 SGHTA and CDR2 FQGTGA. The CDR3 totals 16 residues. Germline trimming cut 4 bases from V and 4 bases from J; bases unmatched to any gene: 9. The CDR3 protein is CASSSPGLVGTGELFF. The CDR3 region has the DNA TGTGCCAGCAGCTCCCCAGGACTAGTCGGCACCGGGGAGCTGTTTTTT. Supplemented by reference TRBV7-3 and TRBJ2-2, the full variable domain reads GAGVSQTPSNKVTEKGKYVELRCDPISGHTALYWYRQSLGQGPEFLIYFQGTGAADDSGLPNDRFFAVRPEGSVSTLKIQRTERGDSAVYLCASSSPGLVGTGELFFGEGSRLTVL.

This clonotype was seen a handful of times. This chain connects TRBV12-3 or TRBV12-4 to TRBJ1-6, with D possibly being TRBD1 (5 bases). This CDR3 has 14 amino acids. V was clipped by 6 bases and J by 6 bases, with 12 bases between them. The DNA of the CDR3 is TGTGCCAGCAGCCTAGGGGCAGCTAATTCACCCCTCCACTTT. It encodes CASSLGAANSPLHF.

This clonotype was seen a handful of times. V is TRBV7-9 and J is TRBJ2-5, with 10 nucleotides matching TRBD1. The V gene end was trimmed by 3 bases and the J gene end by 0 bases; junction bases not matched to a gene: 4. From germline, CDR1 is SEHNR and CDR2 FQNEAQ (reference sequence). The CDR3 is 16 residues long. CDR3 bases: TGTGCCAGCAGCTTGGGGGACAGGGGTTACCAAGAGACCCAGTACTTC. It is translated as CASSLGDRGYQETQYF.

In this sample, this clonotype turned up a few times. This sequence joins TRBV3-2 and TRBJ1-2; TRBD1 reflects the table's D call only, with no check against the DNA. TRBV3-2 is termed a pseudogene. The CDR3 loop spans 15 amino acids. The chain's CDR3 is CASSQATEANYGYTF. As DNA, the CDR3 is TGTGCCAGCAGCCAAGCGACAGAGGCTAACTATGGCTACACCTTC.

The chain links TRBV12-3 or TRBV12-4 to TRBJ1-6; D is ambiguous. This CDR3 contains 14 residues. V shed 6 bases and J shed 7 bases, with 13 bases lying between them. The CDR3 is CASSRTLENSPLHF. The CDR3 DNA reads as TGTGCCAGCAGCCGGACTCTTGAGAATTCACCCCTCCACTTT.

CDR3 DNA sequence: TGTGCCAGCAGCTTAAGGGGAAGGACACGATTGGAGTATGGCTACACCTTC. Its protein is CASSLRGRTRLEYGYTF. The rearrangement uses TRBV11-2 and TRBJ1-2; D might be TRBD1 (5 bases). V lost 2 bases to trimming and J lost 5 bases, with 21 bases between them. CDR1 and CDR2 (germline): SGHAT, FQNNGV. There are 17 residues in the CDR3.

This clonotype came up many times. The V and J genes are TRBV12-3 or TRBV12-4 and TRBJ1-1; perhaps TRBD1 as D (6 bases). CDR3 length equals 14 residues. The V gene lost 6 bases and the J gene lost 4 bases, with 15 bases spanning the gap. This CDR3 reads CASSFPRGATEAFF. The CDR3 bases are TGTGCCAGCAGCTTTCCCAGGGGAGCCACTGAAGCTTTCTTT.

In its sample, this clonotype was seen many times. This chain links TRBV5-8 with TRBJ1-1, with D uncertain. This CDR3 contains 13 residues. Trimming removed 1 base at V and 4 bases at J, with 8 bases between. In germline, CDR1 is SGHTS, CDR2 YDEGEE. CDR3: CASSLYRVTEAFF. CDR3 DNA sequence: TGTGCCAGCAGCTTGTATAGGGTCACTGAAGCTTTCTTT.

The J gene is TRBJ2-1, the V gene TRBV5-6, with 8 bases fitting TRBD2. The germline V gene has CDR1 SGHDT and CDR2 YYEEEE. This CDR3 comprises 17 residues. With V trimmed by 5 bases and J by 0 bases, 10 bases remained unmatched. The DNA for the CDR3 is TGTGCCAGCAGTTATCTAGCGGGCTCCCTCTCCTACAATGAGCAGTTCTTC. Amino acid sequence: CASSYLAGSLSYNEQFF.

This clonotype was picked up a small number of times. J is TRBJ1-3 and V is TRBV13; D is ambiguous. Trimming shortened V by 0 bases and J by 4 bases, and 16 bases separated the two germline ends. CDR1 PRHDT and CDR2 FYEKMQ come from the germline V gene (reference sequence). This CDR3 has 17 amino acids. The CDR3 DNA is TGTGCCAGCAGCTTAGGCCATCAAGGACCCCCCGGAAACACCATATATTTT. It yields the protein CASSLGHQGPPGNTIYF.

The chain links TRBV27 to TRBJ1-3, with 7 bases that match TRBD1. V shed 6 bases, J shed 2 bases, and the junction held 7 bases outside the gene matches. There are 15 residues in the CDR3. Germline CDR1 reads MNHEY; CDR2 reads SMNVEV (reference sequence). This CDR3 reads CASSTGALTGNTIYF. CDR3 bases: TGTGCCAGCAGCACAGGGGCGCTTACTGGAAACACCATATATTTT.

This clonotype was seen many times. The chain has TRBV27 and TRBJ2-2, with D possibly matching TRBD2 (6 bases). Trimming took off 7 bases at V and 10 bases at J, with 13 bases between the two ends. This CDR3 comprises 12 residues. CDR1 and CDR2 from the germline V gene are MNHEY and SMNVEV (reference sequence). The CDR3 DNA follows: TGTGCCAGCAAAAGGAGGGAAGAGGAGCTGTTTTTT. Translated, it gives CASKRREEELFF.

This clonotype occurred many times. The rearrangement uses TRBV2 and TRBJ1-2; 7 positions match TRBD1. Germline values: CDR1 SNHLY, CDR2 FYNNEI. J gave up 4 bases and V 5 bases, and 4 bases lay outside the gene matches. The CDR3 extends over 13 amino acids. The CDR3 loop is CASSRDSAYGYTF. The CDR3 bases are TGTGCCAGCAGTCGGGACAGCGCCTATGGCTACACCTTC.

V usage is TRBV6-5 and J usage is TRBJ2-2; a possible D gene is TRBD2 (5 bases). The CDR3 length is 14 residues. From germline, CDR1 is MNHEY and CDR2 SVGAGI. V was trimmed by 6 bases and J by 8 bases, leaving 16 bases between them. CDR3 residues: CASSTRLKKGELFF. CDR3 DNA sequence: TGTGCCAGCAGCACGAGACTAAAAAAGGGGGAGCTGTTTTTT.

This clonotype was observed at least ten times. The gene calls are TRBV5-1 and TRBJ2-7, with 11 bases aligning to TRBD1. V lost 3 bases and J lost 6; bases outside the gene matches: 5. From germline, CDR1 is SGHRS and CDR2 YFSETQ. The CDR3 runs to 14 residues. The CDR3 loop reads CASSYGQGASEQYF. CDR3 bases: TGCGCCAGCAGCTACGGACAGGGGGCAAGCGAGCAGTACTTC.

This clonotype showed up just a few times. V usage is TRBV28 and J usage is TRBJ2-1; D possibly corresponds to TRBD1 (5 bases). V was pared by 2 bases and J by 8 bases, with 13 bases between. Per the germline V gene, CDR1 is MDHEN and CDR2 is SYDVKM. This CDR3 comprises 14 residues. The chain's CDR3 is CASSLGTGTHEQFF. DNA of the CDR3: TGTGCCAGCAGTTTAGGAACAGGTACTCATGAGCAGTTCTTC. Variable domain in full (rest from reference TRBV28 and TRBJ2-1): DVKVTQSSRYLVKRTGEKVFLECVQDMDHENMFWYRQDPGLGLRLIYFSYDVKMKEKGDIPEGYSVSREKKERFSLILESASTNQTSMYLCASSLGTGTHEQFFGPGTRLTVL.

V gene TRBV18 combines with J gene TRBJ2-5; D gene uncertain. The CDR3 totals 13 residues. Germline V gives CDR1 KGHSH, CDR2 LQKENI. The V end lost 0 bases, the J end lost 7 bases, and 9 bases lay between the germline ends. The CDR3 spells CASSPPLVGTQYF. Here the CDR3 DNA reads TGTGCCAGCTCACCACCCCTGGTAGGGACCCAGTACTTC.

This clonotype was counted a few times. The chain recombines TRBV9 with TRBJ1-2; D gene uncertain. This CDR3 spans 14 amino acids. CDR1 and CDR2 from the germline V gene are SGDLS and YYNGEE. Trimming removed 0 bases from V and 5 bases from J, with 11 bases in between. CDR3 nucleotides: TGTGCCAGCAGCGTAGCGGAGATATGGTATGGCTACACCTTC. It is translated as CASSVAEIWYGYTF.